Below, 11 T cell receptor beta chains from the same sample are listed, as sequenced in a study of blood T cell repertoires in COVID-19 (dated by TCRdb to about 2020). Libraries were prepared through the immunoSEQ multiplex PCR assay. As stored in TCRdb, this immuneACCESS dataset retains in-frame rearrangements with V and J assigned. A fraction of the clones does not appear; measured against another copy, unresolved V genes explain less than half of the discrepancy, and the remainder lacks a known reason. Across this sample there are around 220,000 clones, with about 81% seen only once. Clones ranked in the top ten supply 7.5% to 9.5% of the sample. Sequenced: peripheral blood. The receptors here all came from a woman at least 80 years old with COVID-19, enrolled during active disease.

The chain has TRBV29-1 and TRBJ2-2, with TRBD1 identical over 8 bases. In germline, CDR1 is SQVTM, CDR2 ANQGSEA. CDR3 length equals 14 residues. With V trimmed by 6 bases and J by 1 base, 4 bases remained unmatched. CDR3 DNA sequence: TGCAGCGTCTCCGGACAGGGGAACACCGGGGAGCTGTTTTTT. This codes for CSVSGQGNTGELFF.

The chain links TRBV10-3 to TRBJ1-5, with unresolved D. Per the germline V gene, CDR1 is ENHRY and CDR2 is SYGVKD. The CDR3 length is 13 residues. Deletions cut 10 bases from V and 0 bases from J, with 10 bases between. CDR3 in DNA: TGTGCCACCTGCGTTGATAGCAATCAGCCCCAGCATTTT. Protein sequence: CATCVDSNQPQHF.

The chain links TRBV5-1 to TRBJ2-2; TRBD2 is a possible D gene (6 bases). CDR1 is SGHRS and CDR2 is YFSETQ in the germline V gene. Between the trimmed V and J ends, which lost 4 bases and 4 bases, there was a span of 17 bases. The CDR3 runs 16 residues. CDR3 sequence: CASSLGGPIPTGELFF. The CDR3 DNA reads TGCGCCAGCAGCCTCGGGGGTCCGATCCCCACCGGGGAGCTGTTTTTT.

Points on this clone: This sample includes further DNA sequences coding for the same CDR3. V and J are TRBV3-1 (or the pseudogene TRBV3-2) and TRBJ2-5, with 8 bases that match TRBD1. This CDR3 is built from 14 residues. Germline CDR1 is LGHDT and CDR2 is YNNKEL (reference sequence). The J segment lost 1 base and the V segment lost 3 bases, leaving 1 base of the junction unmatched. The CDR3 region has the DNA TGTGCCAGCAGCCAGGGGACAGGCCAAGAGACCCAGTACTTC. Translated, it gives CASSQGTGQETQYF.

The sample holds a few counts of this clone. CDR3 in amino acids: CASSLKGASGEKLFF. CDR3 coding DNA: TGTGCCAGCAGTTTGAAGGGGGCGTCCGGCGAAAAACTGTTTTTT. The chain is built from TRBV27 and TRBJ1-4; 7 positions match TRBD1. V lost 3 bases and J lost 8; bases outside the gene matches: 9. The CDR3 contains 15 residues. Germline CDR1 MNHEY, CDR2 SMNVEV (reference sequence).

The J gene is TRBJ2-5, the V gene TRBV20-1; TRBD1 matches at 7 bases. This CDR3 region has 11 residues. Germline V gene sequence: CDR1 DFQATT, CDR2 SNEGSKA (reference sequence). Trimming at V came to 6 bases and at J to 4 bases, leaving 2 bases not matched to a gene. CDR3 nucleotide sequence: TGCAGTGCCAACAGGGGAGAGACCCAGTACTTC. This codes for CSANRGETQYF.

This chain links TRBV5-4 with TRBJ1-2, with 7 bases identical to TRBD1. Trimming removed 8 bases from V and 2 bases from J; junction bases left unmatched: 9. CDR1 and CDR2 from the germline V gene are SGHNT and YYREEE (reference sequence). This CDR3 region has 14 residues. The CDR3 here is CASSGPGQNYGYTF. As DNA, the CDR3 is TGTGCCAGTAGCGGTCCGGGACAGAACTATGGCTACACCTTC.

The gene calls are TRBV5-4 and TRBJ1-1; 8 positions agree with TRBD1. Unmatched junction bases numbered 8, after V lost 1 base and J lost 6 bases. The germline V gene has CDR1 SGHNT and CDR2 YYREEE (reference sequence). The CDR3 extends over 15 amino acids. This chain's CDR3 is CASSLPTGVAAEAFF. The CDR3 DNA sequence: TGTGCCAGCAGCTTGCCGACAGGGGTCGCCGCTGAAGCTTTCTTT.

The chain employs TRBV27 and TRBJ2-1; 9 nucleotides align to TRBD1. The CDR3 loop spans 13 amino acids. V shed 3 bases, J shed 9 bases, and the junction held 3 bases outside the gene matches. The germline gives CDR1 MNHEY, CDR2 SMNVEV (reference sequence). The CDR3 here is CASSLTQGAEQFF. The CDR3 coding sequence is TGTGCCAGCAGTTTGACACAGGGGGCTGAGCAGTTCTTC.

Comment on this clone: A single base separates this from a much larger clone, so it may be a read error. Here the CDR3 DNA reads TGTGCCAGCAGGAGCTCTGGGGCCAACGTCCTGACTTTC. This codes for CASRSSGANVLTF. J is TRBJ2-6 and V is TRBV12-3 or TRBV12-4; D unresolved. The ends were cut back, 6 bases at V and 0 bases at J, with 3 bases in the middle. This CDR3 comprises 13 residues.

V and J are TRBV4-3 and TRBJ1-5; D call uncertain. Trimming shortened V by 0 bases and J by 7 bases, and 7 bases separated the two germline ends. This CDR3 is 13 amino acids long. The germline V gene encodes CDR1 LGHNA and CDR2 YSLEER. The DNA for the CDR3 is TGCGCCAGCAGCCAAGATATCCGGCAGCCCCAGCATTTT. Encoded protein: CASSQDIRQPQHF.